This T cell receptor (beta chain) stems from a study of cytomegalovirus exposure and HLA in healthy donors. Turning to this clone: Its specificity is unknown.

With 60 Vbeta and 13 Jbeta primers, the PCR was carried out. Using immunoSEQ multiplex PCR, the repertoire was profiled, and TCRdb retains in-frame clones only, with some absent. The data contain approximately 140,000 clones, almost 85% of them singletons. General study findings and limits: In a later analysis, common viral pathogens appeared linked to several of the most significant clusters. A classifier reportedly called cytomegalovirus status with high sensitivity and specificity. The presence/absence work took it that sequencing depth was about the same across donors.

CDR3 length: 14 residues. Deletions cut 2 bases from V and 0 bases from J, with 9 bases between. Per germline, CDR1 SGHDT and CDR2 YYEEEE. The sequencing sample was made of PBMCs. The V gene is TRBV5-6, the J gene TRBJ2-7; D call uncertain. This clonotype was obtained from a man between 18 and 29 years old in good health and CMV-seropositive. CDR3 protein: CASSFGWSSYEQYF. CDR3 nucleotides: TGTGCCAGCAGCTTCGGGTGGAGCTCCTACGAGCAGTACTTC.